Reported below is one TCR beta chain. Its specificity is unknown. Trimming took off 3 bases at V and 0 bases at J, with 6 bases between the two ends. CDR1 and CDR2 from the germline V gene are SEHNR and FQNEAQ (reference sequence). The CDR3 consists of 15 residues. Sequenced by immunoSEQ multiplex PCR; TCRdb stores in-frame clones only, minus some. The repertoire holds about 120,000 clones, with less than 95% as singletons. The data were obtained in a study of T cell responses to AZD1222 COVID-19 vaccine. Findings of the study overall: A mostly white British donor set with more females was recruited, and clonal diversity was possibly underestimated. When two AZD1222 doses had been given, Spike-specific TCR breadth and depth rose.

This specimen consisted of peripheral blood, obtained on day 0 of AZD1222 vaccination. V usage is TRBV7-9 and J usage is TRBJ1-6; D is ambiguous. The TCR was taken from an adult in good health. The CDR3 nucleotides read TGTGCCAGCAGCTTGGTGGGCTCCTATAATTCACCCCTCCACTTT. It encodes CASSLVGSYNSPLHF.